This T cell receptor (beta chain) is from a study of tumor and adjacent non-tumor tissue in lung cancer. Three rounds of nested PCR, following a modified ARM-PCR protocol, produced the TCRbeta library. TCRdb reprocessed the multiplex PCR reads with MiXCR, giving one entry per CDR3 protein. The data hold over 100,000 distinct CDR3 sequences, with around 57% observed a single time. This clonotype has at least ten counts. Its target is not known. RNA was extracted from bulk tissue without any cell sorting. The normal lung tissue was taken more than 3 cm from the tumor edge. Study-wide findings and caveats: Tumor tissue had significantly higher TCR diversity than normal lung.

The CDR3 has 12 residues. Germline V gene lookup returns CDR1 SQVTM and CDR2 ANQGSEA. V was trimmed by 7 bases and J by 5 bases, leaving 14 bases between them. The material sequenced was distant non-tumor lung tissue. This TCR came from a man in his 60s with non-small cell lung cancer. The gene calls are TRBV29-1 and TRBJ1-1, with unresolved D. Here the CDR3 DNA reads TGCAGCGGATCTAACTCGGAGACTGAAGCTTTCTTT. It is translated as CSGSNSETEAFF.